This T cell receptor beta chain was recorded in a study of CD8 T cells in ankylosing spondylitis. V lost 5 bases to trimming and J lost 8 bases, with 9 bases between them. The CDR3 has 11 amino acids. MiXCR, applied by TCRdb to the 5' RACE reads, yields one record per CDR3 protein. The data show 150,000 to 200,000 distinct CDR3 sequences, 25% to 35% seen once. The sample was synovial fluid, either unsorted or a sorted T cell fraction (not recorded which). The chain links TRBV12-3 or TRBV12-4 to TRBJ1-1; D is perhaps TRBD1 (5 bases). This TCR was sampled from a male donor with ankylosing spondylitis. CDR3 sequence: CASSTGYEAFF. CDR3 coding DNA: TGTGCCAGCAGTACAGGTTACGAAGCTTTCTTT.